The sequence of this T cell receptor beta chain was determined in a study of T-cell memory formation after mild COVID-19 (dated by TCRdb to the early 2020s). Looking at the study overall: TCR sequence clusters from the two donors were found to be largely donor specific. Longitudinal TCRalpha and TCRbeta repertoire sequencing tracked T-cell clones expanding and contracting after mild COVID-19 in a couple of donors. The cohort comprised two young, previously healthy adult volunteers, one female and one male.

The sample was run on an Illumina NovaSeq 6000. TCRalpha and TCRbeta cDNA libraries were constructed by 5'RACE with constant-segment primers, with sample barcodes and unique molecular identifiers being introduced. Trizol reagent was used to extract RNA from every sample. Libraries were amplified in two PCR steps, with a second sample barcode and Illumina TruSeq adapters added in the second step. Sequencing of the libraries was done on an Illumina NovaSeq, producing 2 x 150 bp paired-end reads. The study's processing was this. Reads were demultiplexed and collapsed into UMI-guided consensus sequences with migec v1.2.7. With mixcr v2.1.11, UMI consensuses were aligned to TRA and TRB V and J templates and assembled into clonotypes. A clonotype was counted as expanded or contracted only when both edgeR and NoisET called the clonotype significant, with the noise models trained on biological replicates. For edgeR calls, the thresholds were a false discovery rate-adjusted p below 0.01 and a log2 fold-change of 1. As an exploratory analysis of dynamics, max-normalized trajectories of the 1000 most abundant clonotypes were examined with PCA combined with hierarchical clustering. Separately sequenced CD4+ and CD8+ repertoires were used to assign a CD4 or CD8 phenotype to each responding clone. TCRdb cleaned the public reads at Q25 with fastp, built clones with MiXCR and kept in-frame beta chains. Rows with a matching CDR3 protein are joined into one entry that keeps the most common DNA and genes. The V and J calls here are based on TCRdb, not the publication. This sample gives over 350,000 distinct CDR3 sequences in total; around a sixth of them show up just once. Roughly 21% of the sample comes from the top ten.

Here is what the overall study found, with its caveats: The second-wave clones that peaked on day 37 were not confirmed to be SARS-CoV-2 specific. Balanced CD4/CD8 phenotypes were observed for clones contracting from day 15 to 85, whereas a bias towards CD4+ was observed for a second wave of clones expanding from day 15 to 37. Only two mild cases were covered by the study, and larger cohorts that include severe cases with pre-infection samples were considered necessary. Some responding clones were detected in pre-infection memory, which suggested that pre-existing cross-reactive memory T cells had joined the SARS-CoV-2 response. Contracting CD4+ clones turned up mainly in the CM and EM memory subsets, whereas EMRA was where CD8+ clones were enriched.

Turning to this clonotype: The clone's antigen remains unknown. Base quality data are lacking; no much larger clone is found one base away.

From a lookup of the germline V gene, CDR1 and CDR2 are SGHVS and FQNEAQ. Taken from cysteine to phenylalanine, the CDR3 has 11 residues. Kept here is only the CDR3 DNA, which spans 33 bases and is read in frame from base 1. Trimming removed 7 bases from V and 7 bases from J, leaving 10 bases between the germline ends. PBMCs were isolated by Ficoll-Paque density gradient centrifugation. Material for sequencing was PBMCs or a T cell subset sorted from them (not recorded which). The clonotype originates from a man aged 18 to 30 who had mild COVID-19 (a few samples of this study predate the infection). The sample titles of this study are shuffled in the database, so cell type and time point are left out; the donor was told from shared clones. This chain is built from TRBV7-8 and TRBJ2-5; too little of a D gene remains to name it. This receptor has the CDR3 CASKDSWTQYF. The DNA is as follows: TGTGCCAGCAAAGACTCATGGACCCAGTACTTC.